One sample yielded the 14 T cell receptor beta chains listed below, sequenced in a study of molecular identifiers for immune sequencing clone quantification. One entry per CDR3 protein results from TCRdb running MiXCR on the PCR reads. Of tens of thousands of distinct CDR3 sequences detected, around 18% appear once; the ten largest clones hold about 1.5%. Sequencing was done on a sample of naive CD8+ T cells from blood, with Jurkat cell RNA spiked in. The sample's subset: FACS-sorted CD8+CD4-CCR7+CD45RA+ naive T cells. The receptors originated from a human donor in good health. Some libraries in this study had Jurkat cell RNA spiked in.

This clonotype was counted many times. The chain is built from TRBV28 and TRBJ2-7; tentatively, D is TRBD1 or TRBD2 (6 bases each). The CDR3 sequence is 20 residues long. V was cut by 5 bases and J by 2 bases, with 31 bases left in between. CDR1 is MDHEN and CDR2 is SYDVKM in the germline V gene. CDR3 region: CASSGVRAGEASRNTYEQYF. CDR3 coding DNA: TGTGCCAGCAGTGGGGTTCGGGCAGGGGAGGCCTCCCGAAATACCTACGAGCAGTACTTC.

Concerning this clonotype: Given a much more abundant clone one base away, this may be a read error. The chain joins TRBV7-9 to TRBJ1-6; no clear D gene. V was shortened by 5 bases and J by 11 bases, with 13 bases between the two germline ends. The CDR3 has 13 amino acids. The germline V gene has CDR1 SEHNR and CDR2 FQNEAQ (reference sequence). CDR3 sequence reads: CASSPVMSPPLHF. As DNA, the CDR3 is TGTGCCAGCAGCCCCGTAATGAGTCCACCCCTCCACTTT. The whole variable domain, filled in from reference TRBV7-9 and TRBJ1-6, reads DTGVSQNPRHKITKRGQNVTFRCDPISEHNRLYWYRQTLGQGPEFLTYFQNEAQLEKSRLLSDRFSAERPKGSFSTLEIQRTEQGDSAMYLCASSPVMSPPLHFGNGTRLTVT.

This clonotype was picked up many times. The V call is TRBV29-1, the J call TRBJ1-2; D is possibly TRBD1 (5 bases). Germline V CDR1 and CDR2: SQVTM, ANQGSEA. This CDR3 spans 15 amino acids. Deletions cut 5 bases from V and 2 bases from J, with 18 bases between. CDR3 sequence reads: CSVWTSKAPNYGYTF. In DNA form, the CDR3 reads TGCAGCGTTTGGACATCCAAAGCCCCAAACTATGGCTACACCTTC.

The chain combines TRBV7-2 with TRBJ2-1; 11 bases fit TRBD2. CDR1 and CDR2 (germline): SGHTA, FQGNSA. This CDR3 comprises 16 residues. Trimming took 3 bases from V and 13 from J; bases not matched to a gene: 14. CDR3 DNA sequence: TGTGCCAGCAGCTTCGGGGGACTAGCGGTTTACAGTGATCAGTTCTTC. Encoded protein: CASSFGGLAVYSDQFF.

As concerns this clonotype: Being one base from a much bigger clone, this may be a read error. The chain recombines TRBV20-1 with TRBJ1-2, with D unresolved. Trimming stripped 8 bases from V and 7 bases from J, with 5 bases between. The CDR3 sequence is 8 residues long. The germline V gene has CDR1 DFQATT and CDR2 SNEGSKA (reference sequence). In DNA form, the CDR3 reads TGCAGTATCACTGGCTACACCTTC. Its protein is CSITGYTF.

J is TRBJ2-5 and V is TRBV12-3 or TRBV12-4, with 7 bases identical to TRBD2. V was pared by 10 bases and J by 5 bases, with 19 bases of the junction left unmatched. The CDR3 runs 16 residues. The CDR3 sequence is CANTAGRDRLRETQYF. The CDR3 coding sequence is TGTGCCAACACGGCAGGGAGGGACCGATTGAGGGAGACCCAGTACTTC.

V usage is TRBV30 and J usage is TRBJ2-1; D might be TRBD2 (5 bases). The CDR3 length is 12 residues. V was clipped by 4 bases and J by 6 bases, with 10 bases between them. CDR1 is GTSNPN, CDR2 SVGIG, per germline (reference sequence). For the CDR3, the DNA is TGTGCCTGGAAACTAGGGTTCAATGAGCAGTTCTTC. The encoded protein is CAWKLGFNEQFF.

This clonotype was observed at least ten times. The chain uses TRBV7-2 and TRBJ2-7; 9 bases are a match to TRBD2. Germline V CDR1 and CDR2: SGHTA, FQGNSA. The CDR3 extends over 15 amino acids. V shed 0 bases and J 3 bases; nucleotides not matched to a gene: 3. The CDR3: CASSLATTSGYEQYF. CDR3 nucleotide sequence: TGTGCCAGCAGCTTAGCGACGACTAGCGGCTACGAGCAGTACTTC.

The table lists this clonotype with many counts. The rearrangement links TRBV14 to TRBJ2-7; 7 bases agree with TRBD2. The CDR3 extends over 15 amino acids. Germline V gene lookup returns CDR1 SGHDN and CDR2 FVKESK. The V gene end was trimmed by 0 bases and the J gene end by 2 bases; junction bases not matched to a gene: 4. In DNA form, the CDR3 reads TGTGCCAGCAGCCAAGAACTAGCGCGGCCCTACGAGCAGTACTTC. It specifies CASSQELARPYEQYF.

The CDR3 DNA sequence: TGTGCCAGCAGCTTAGTTGGGGAGAATGAAAAACTGTTTTTT. Its protein is CASSLVGENEKLFF. This sequence joins TRBV7-9 and TRBJ1-4; D uncertain. Trimming pared 1 base from V and 5 bases from J, leaving 8 bases between. This CDR3 is 14 amino acids long. Germline CDR1 is SEHNR and CDR2 is FQNEAQ (reference sequence).

The rearrangement joins TRBV19 to TRBJ2-2; 7 nucleotides match TRBD1. CDR1 and CDR2 from the germline V gene are LNHDA and SQIVND (reference sequence). The trim removed 8 bases at V and 7 bases at J, leaving 13 bases unmatched. The CDR3 extends over 15 amino acids. In DNA, the CDR3 is TGTGCCAGTGGTACCAGCCACAGGGGCGGCGGGGAGCTGTTTTTT. Its translation is CASGTSHRGGGELFF.

This clonotype was detected ten times or more. The chain carries TRBV30 and TRBJ1-1; possibly TRBD1 for D (5 bases). V dropped 1 base and J dropped 8 bases, with 14 bases sitting between them. Germline V CDR1 and CDR2: GTSNPN, SVGIG (reference sequence). The length of the CDR3 is 13 residues. The CDR3 is CAWSAHHGTEAFF. Written as DNA, the CDR3 is TGTGCCTGGAGTGCGCATCATGGGACCGAAGCTTTCTTT.

This clonotype was detected many times. CDR3 region: CASSQGRTGAYYGYTF. The CDR3 DNA follows: TGTGCCAGCAGCCAAGGAAGGACAGGGGCGTACTATGGCTACACCTTC. The chain employs TRBV3-1 and TRBJ1-2, with 9 positions matching TRBD1. Germline V CDR1 and CDR2: LGHDT, YNNKEL (reference sequence). V was pared by 1 base and J by 3 bases, with 6 bases of the junction left unmatched. The length of the CDR3 is 16 residues.

This clonotype was picked up a small number of times. A read error is possible here, since a much larger clone lies one base away. Lacking the conserved final phenylalanine or tryptophan, this CDR3 likely reflects a read error. V is TRBV7-9 and J is TRBJ1-1, with D maybe TRBD1 (5 bases). Trimming shortened V by 5 bases and J by 0 bases, and 13 bases separated the two germline ends. CDR3 length: 15 residues. Germline lookup yields CDR1 SEHNR and CDR2 FQNEAQ (reference sequence). The DNA of the CDR3 is TGTGCCAGCAGCAAACCCCGACAGTTGAACACTGAAGCTTTCATT. As protein: CASSKPRQLNTEAFI.